Below are 11 T cell receptor beta chains sequenced from a single sample in a study of T-cell reconstitution after alpha-beta-depleted transplantation in children. The TCRbeta library was prepared with unique molecular identifiers. TCRdb fed the PCR reads into MiXCR, producing one record per CDR3 protein. There are hundreds of thousands of distinct CDR3 sequences in the sample; 16% occur only once, and roughly 4.8% lies in the top ten. The sequencing here drew on PBMCs, mostly from graft donor cells, taken 360 days after TCRalphabeta/CD19-depleted stem cell transplant. These receptors came from a male patient between 5 and 17 years old who had a stem cell transplant for acute lymphoblastic leukemia, so the T cells may come from the graft donor.

This clonotype was detected ten times or more. The chain couples TRBV27 to TRBJ2-3; 11 bases line up with TRBD2. CDR1 is MNHEY, CDR2 SMNVEV, per germline (reference sequence). The CDR3 length is 15 residues. Trimming removed 7 bases from V and 4 bases from J; junction bases left unmatched: 7. The CDR3 loop reads CASTHSGRAPDTQYF. CDR3 DNA: TGTGCCAGCACCCATAGCGGGAGGGCGCCAGATACGCAGTATTTT.

This clonotype has only a few counts. V usage is TRBV15 and J usage is TRBJ1-5, with D uncertain. CDR1 is LNHNV and CDR2 is YYDKDF in the germline V gene (reference sequence). The CDR3 has 15 amino acids. With 6 bases removed from V and 0 bases from J, the gap between germline ends came to 12 bases. The CDR3 DNA follows: TGTGCCACCAGACCGGACTTCTATAGCAATCAGCCCCAGCATTTT. It yields the protein CATRPDFYSNQPQHF.

The chain employs TRBV7-9 and TRBJ2-1; TRBD2 is a possible D gene (5 bases). The CDR3 is made up of 15 amino acids. Trimming removed 4 bases from V and 4 bases from J, with 14 bases in between. CDR1 is SEHNR, CDR2 FQNEAQ, per germline (reference sequence). CDR3 nucleotides: TGTGCCAGCAGCTCAAGCGGAGACTTGTACAATGAGCAGTTCTTC. It specifies CASSSSGDLYNEQFF.

The CDR3 sequence: CASSPQQGRSGKNIQYF. The CDR3 DNA reads TGTGCCAGCTCACCACAACAGGGGCGGTCAGGCAAAAACATTCAGTACTTC. This chain links TRBV18 with TRBJ2-4; 7 bases map to TRBD1. CDR1 and CDR2 (germline): KGHSH, LQKENI. With 1 base clipped from V and 3 bases from J, the junction kept 9 bases outside the gene matches. The CDR3 runs to 17 residues.

This chain links TRBV20-1 with TRBJ2-5, with TRBD2 identical over 7 bases. This CDR3 has 16 residues. Germline V gene lookup returns CDR1 DFQATT and CDR2 SNEGSKA (reference sequence). V lost 6 bases to trimming and J lost 2 bases; unmatched junction nucleotides: 15. This CDR3 reads CSAVLGGSWAQETQYF. In nucleotides, the CDR3 is TGCAGTGCCGTCCTCGGCGGGAGTTGGGCTCAAGAGACCCAGTACTTC.

A note on this clonotype: A much larger clonotype is one base distant, so this may be a read error. The rearrangement uses TRBV9 and TRBJ2-1; D ambiguous. There are 12 residues in the CDR3. Looked up from germline, CDR1 is SGDLS and CDR2 is YYNGEE. Deletions cut 5 bases from V and 7 bases from J, with 10 bases between. CDR3 amino acids: CASSRHPNEQFF. CDR3 DNA sequence: TGTGCCAGCAGTAGGCACCCAAATGAGCAGTTCTTC.

In its sample, this clonotype was seen many times. The rearrangement links TRBV2 to TRBJ1-1; possibly TRBD1 for D (6 bases). The CDR3 sequence is 14 residues long. The V end was cut by 3 bases, the J end by 3 bases, with 11 bases between. The germline CDR1 and CDR2 sequences are SNHLY and FYNNEI. CDR3 protein: CASSERGGYTEAFF. The CDR3 region has the DNA TGTGCCAGCAGTGAGAGGGGGGGCTACACTGAAGCTTTCTTT.

This clonotype has more than one count but fewer than ten. The chain uses TRBV12-3 or TRBV12-4 and TRBJ2-3, with a possible D match to TRBD1 (5 bases). V shed 2 bases and J shed 0 bases, with 15 bases lying between them. This CDR3 has 17 amino acids. CDR3 coding DNA: TGTGCCAGCAGTTTAAGGCGTAGGGGCTCTAGCACAGATACGCAGTATTTT. This sequence encodes CASSLRRRGSSTDTQYF.

The genes are TRBV5-1 and TRBJ1-2, with 12 bases aligning to TRBD1. V was clipped by 0 bases and J by 6 bases; unmatched bases: 6. CDR1 SGHRS and CDR2 YFSETQ come from the germline V gene. The CDR3 is 16 residues long. The chain's CDR3 is CASSLGGTGGSDGYTF. CDR3 nucleotide sequence: TGCGCCAGCAGCTTGGGAGGGACAGGGGGCTCGGATGGCTACACCTTC.

This clonotype has more than one count but fewer than ten. This chain links TRBV20-1 with TRBJ2-1; the D is unclear. This CDR3 region has 10 residues. Germline CDR1 is DFQATT and CDR2 is SNEGSKA (reference sequence). V was pared by 3 bases and J by 8 bases, with 5 bases between. The CDR3 region has the DNA TGCAGTGCTAGCTGGTATGAGCAGTTCTTC. It encodes CSASWYEQFF.

The V call is TRBV7-6, the J call TRBJ2-7, with TRBD2 identical over 15 bases. J lost 9 bases, V lost 5 bases, and 8 bases had no gene match. Germline CDR1 reads SGHVS; CDR2 reads FNYEAQ. This CDR3 is 15 amino acids long. The CDR3 loop reads CASSASTGLAGGQYF. The CDR3 region has the DNA TGTGCCAGCAGCGCCTCAACGGGACTAGCGGGAGGGCAGTACTTC.